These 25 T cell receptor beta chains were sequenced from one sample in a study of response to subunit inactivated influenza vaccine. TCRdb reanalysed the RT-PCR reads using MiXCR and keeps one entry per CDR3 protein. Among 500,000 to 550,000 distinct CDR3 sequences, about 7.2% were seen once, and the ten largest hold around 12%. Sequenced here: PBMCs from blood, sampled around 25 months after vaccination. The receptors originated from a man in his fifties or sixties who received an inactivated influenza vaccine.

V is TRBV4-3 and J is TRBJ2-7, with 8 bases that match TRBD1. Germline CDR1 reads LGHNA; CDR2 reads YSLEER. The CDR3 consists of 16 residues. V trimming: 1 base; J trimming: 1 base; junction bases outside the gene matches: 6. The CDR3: CASSQATGVLSYEQYF. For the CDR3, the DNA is TGCGCCAGCAGCCAAGCGACAGGGGTCCTTTCCTACGAGCAGTACTTC.

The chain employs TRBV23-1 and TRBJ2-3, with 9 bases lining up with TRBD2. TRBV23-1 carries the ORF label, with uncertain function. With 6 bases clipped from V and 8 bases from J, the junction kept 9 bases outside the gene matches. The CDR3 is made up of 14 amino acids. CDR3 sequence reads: CASSPSSGGGTQYF. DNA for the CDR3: TGCGCCAGCAGCCCGAGTAGCGGGGGTGGTACGCAGTATTTT.

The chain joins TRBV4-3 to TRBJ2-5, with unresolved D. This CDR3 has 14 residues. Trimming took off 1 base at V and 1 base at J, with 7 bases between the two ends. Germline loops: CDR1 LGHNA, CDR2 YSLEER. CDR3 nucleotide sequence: TGCGCCAGCAGCCAAGCGTACTCCCAAGAGACCCAGTACTTC. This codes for CASSQAYSQETQYF.

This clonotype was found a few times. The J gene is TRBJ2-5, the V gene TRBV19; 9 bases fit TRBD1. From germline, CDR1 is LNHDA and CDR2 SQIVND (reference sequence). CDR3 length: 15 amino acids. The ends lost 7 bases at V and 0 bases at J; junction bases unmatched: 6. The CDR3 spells CASTGTGTYQETQYF. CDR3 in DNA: TGTGCCAGTACCGGGACAGGGACGTACCAAGAGACCCAGTACTTC.

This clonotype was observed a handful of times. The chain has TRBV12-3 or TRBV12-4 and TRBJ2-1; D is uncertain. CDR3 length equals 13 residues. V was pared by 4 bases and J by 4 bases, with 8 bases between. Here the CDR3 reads CASSSPPYNEQFF. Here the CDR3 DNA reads TGTGCCAGCAGTTCCCCCCCATACAATGAGCAGTTCTTC.

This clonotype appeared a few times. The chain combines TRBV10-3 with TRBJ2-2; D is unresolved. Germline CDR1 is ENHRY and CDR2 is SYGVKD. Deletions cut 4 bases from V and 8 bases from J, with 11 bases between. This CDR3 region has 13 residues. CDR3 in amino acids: CAISVELVGELFF. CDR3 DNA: TGTGCCATCAGTGTAGAACTGGTTGGGGAGCTGTTTTTT.

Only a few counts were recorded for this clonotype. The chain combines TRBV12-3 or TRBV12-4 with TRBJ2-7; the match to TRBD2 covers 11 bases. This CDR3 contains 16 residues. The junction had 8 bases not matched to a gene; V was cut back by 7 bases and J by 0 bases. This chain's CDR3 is CASTPPLAGGSYEQYF. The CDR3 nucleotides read TGTGCCAGCACCCCCCCGCTAGCGGGAGGCTCCTACGAGCAGTACTTC.

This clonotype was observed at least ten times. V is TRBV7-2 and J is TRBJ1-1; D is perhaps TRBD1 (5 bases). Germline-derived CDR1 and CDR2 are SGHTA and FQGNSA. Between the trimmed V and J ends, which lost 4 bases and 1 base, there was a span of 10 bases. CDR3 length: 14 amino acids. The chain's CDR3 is CASSSDSRNTEAFF. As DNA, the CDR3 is TGTGCCAGCAGCTCCGACAGCAGGAACACTGAAGCTTTCTTT. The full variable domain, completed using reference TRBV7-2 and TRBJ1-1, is GAGVSQSPSNKVTEKGKDVELRCDPISGHTALYWYRQSLGQGLEFLIYFQGNSAPDKSGLPSDRFSAERTGGSVSTLTIQRTQQEDSAVYLCASSSDSRNTEAFFGQGTRLTVV.

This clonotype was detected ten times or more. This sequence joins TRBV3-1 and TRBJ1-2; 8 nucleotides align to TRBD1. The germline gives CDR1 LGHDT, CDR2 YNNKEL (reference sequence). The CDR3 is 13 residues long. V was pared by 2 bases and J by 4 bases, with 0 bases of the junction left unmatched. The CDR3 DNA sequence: TGTGCCAGCAGCCAAACAGGGGGCTATGGCTACACCTTC. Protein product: CASSQTGGYGYTF.

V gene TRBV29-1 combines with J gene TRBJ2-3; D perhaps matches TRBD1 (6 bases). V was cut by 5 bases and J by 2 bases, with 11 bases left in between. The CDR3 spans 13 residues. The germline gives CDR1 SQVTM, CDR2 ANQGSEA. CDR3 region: CSVWGQTTDTQYF. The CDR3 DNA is TGCAGCGTTTGGGGACAAACCACAGATACGCAGTATTTT.

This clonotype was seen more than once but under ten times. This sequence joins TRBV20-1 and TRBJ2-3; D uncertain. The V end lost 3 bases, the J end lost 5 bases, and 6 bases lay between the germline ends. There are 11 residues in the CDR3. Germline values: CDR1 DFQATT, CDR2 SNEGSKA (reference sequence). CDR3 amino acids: CSASWGDTQYF. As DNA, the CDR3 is TGCAGTGCTAGTTGGGGAGATACGCAGTATTTT.

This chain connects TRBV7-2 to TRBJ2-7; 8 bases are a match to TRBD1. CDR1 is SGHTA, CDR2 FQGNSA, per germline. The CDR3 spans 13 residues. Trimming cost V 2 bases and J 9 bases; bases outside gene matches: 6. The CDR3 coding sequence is TGTGCCAGCAGCTTATTTACGGGACAGGCGCAGTACTTC. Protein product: CASSLFTGQAQYF.

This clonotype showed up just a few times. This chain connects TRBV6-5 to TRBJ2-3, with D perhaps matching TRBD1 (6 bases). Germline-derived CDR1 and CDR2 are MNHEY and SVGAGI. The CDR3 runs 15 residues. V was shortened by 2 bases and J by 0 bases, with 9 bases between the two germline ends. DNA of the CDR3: TGTGCCAGCAGTTACGTAGGACAGAGCACAGATACGCAGTATTTT. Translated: CASSYVGQSTDTQYF.

For the CDR3, the DNA is TGCGCCAGCAGCACCGGGACAGGGAATCCAAACACCGGGGAGCTGTTTTTT. Its translation is CASSTGTGNPNTGELFF. The chain recombines TRBV5-1 with TRBJ2-2; 9 bases match TRBD1. The germline CDR1 and CDR2 sequences are SGHRS and YFSETQ. This CDR3 spans 17 amino acids. The V gene end was trimmed by 4 bases and the J gene end by 2 bases; junction bases not matched to a gene: 9.

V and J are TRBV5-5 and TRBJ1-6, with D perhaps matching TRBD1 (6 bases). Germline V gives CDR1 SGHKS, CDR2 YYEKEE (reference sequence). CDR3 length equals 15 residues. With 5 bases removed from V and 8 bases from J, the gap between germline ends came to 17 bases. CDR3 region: CASSPEQGGHSPLHF. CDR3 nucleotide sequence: TGTGCCAGCAGTCCGGAACAGGGTGGTCATTCACCCCTCCACTTT.

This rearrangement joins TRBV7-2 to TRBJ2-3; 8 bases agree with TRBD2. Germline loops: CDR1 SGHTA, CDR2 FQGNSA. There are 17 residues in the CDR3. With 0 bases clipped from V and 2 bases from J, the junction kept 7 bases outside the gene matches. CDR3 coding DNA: TGTGCCAGCAGCTTAGCGTTAGGGACTAGTGACACAGATACGCAGTATTTT. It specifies CASSLALGTSDTDTQYF.

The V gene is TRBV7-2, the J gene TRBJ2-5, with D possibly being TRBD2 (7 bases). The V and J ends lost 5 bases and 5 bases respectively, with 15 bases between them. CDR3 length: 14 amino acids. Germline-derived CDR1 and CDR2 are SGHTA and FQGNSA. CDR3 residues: CASSPGGQRETQYF. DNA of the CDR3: TGTGCCAGCAGCCCCGGGGGGCAACGGGAGACCCAGTACTTC.

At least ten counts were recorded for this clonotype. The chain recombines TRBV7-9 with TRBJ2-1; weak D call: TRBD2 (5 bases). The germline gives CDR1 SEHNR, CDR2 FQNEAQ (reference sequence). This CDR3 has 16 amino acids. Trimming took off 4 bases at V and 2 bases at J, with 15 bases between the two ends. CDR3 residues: CASSSPRADTYNEQFF. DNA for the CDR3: TGTGCCAGCAGCTCACCGAGGGCGGATACCTACAATGAGCAGTTCTTC. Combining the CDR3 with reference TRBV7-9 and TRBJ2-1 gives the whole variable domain DTGVSQNPRHKITKRGQNVTFRCDPISEHNRLYWYRQTLGQGPEFLTYFQNEAQLEKSRLLSDRFSAERPKGSFSTLEIQRTEQGDSAMYLCASSSPRADTYNEQFFGPGTRLTVL.

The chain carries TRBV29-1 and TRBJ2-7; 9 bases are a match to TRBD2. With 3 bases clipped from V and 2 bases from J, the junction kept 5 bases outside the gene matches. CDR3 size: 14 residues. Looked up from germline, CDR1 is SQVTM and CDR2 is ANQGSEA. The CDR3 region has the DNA TGCAGCGTTGAGAGGCGGGGGGGTGCCTACGAGCAGTACTTC. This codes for CSVERRGGAYEQYF.

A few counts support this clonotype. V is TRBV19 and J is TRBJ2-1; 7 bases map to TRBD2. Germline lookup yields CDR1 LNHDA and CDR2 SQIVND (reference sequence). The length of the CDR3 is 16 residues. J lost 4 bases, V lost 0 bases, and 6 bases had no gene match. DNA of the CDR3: TGTGCCAGTAGTATAGATCACGTCGGGGGGTACAATGAGCAGTTCTTC. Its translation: CASSIDHVGGYNEQFF.

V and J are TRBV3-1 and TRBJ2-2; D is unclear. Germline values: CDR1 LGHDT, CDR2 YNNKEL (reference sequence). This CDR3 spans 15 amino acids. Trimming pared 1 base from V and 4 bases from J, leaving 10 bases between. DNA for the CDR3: TGTGCCAGCAGCCAAGCCTATGGTACCACCGGGGAGCTGTTTTTT. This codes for CASSQAYGTTGELFF.

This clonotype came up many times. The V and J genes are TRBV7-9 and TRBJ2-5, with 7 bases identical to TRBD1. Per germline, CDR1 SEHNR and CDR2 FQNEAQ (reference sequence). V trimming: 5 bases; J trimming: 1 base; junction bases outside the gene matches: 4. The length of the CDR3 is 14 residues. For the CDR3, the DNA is TGTGCCAGCAGCCCGGGACAGTTCCAAGAGACCCAGTACTTC. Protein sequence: CASSPGQFQETQYF.

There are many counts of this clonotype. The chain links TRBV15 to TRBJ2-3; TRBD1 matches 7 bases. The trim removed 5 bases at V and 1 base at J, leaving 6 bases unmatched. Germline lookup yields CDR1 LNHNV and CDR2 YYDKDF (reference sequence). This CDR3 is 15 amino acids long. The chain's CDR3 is CATSSQGLRTDTQYF. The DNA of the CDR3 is TGTGCCACCAGCTCACAGGGGCTCCGCACAGATACGCAGTATTTT.

CDR3 DNA sequence: TGCGCCAGCAGCCAAGTAGAACAGGGCCAGCCCCAGCATTTT. Residues: CASSQVEQGQPQHF. This chain uses TRBV4-1 with TRBJ1-5; D might be TRBD1 (6 bases). The germline V and J ends were trimmed by 1 base and 7 bases, with 11 bases remaining between them. This CDR3 comprises 14 residues. Germline CDR1 and CDR2: MGHRA and YSYEKL.

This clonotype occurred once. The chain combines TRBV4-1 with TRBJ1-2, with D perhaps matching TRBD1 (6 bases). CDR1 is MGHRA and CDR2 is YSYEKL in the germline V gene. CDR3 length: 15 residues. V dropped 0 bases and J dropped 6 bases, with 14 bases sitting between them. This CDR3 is CASSQEGGGYDGYTF. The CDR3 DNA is TGCGCCAGCAGCCAAGAGGGGGGCGGGTATGATGGCTACACCTTC.